The 31 T cell receptor beta chains reported below all come from one sample, sequenced in a study of T cells in Graves' hyperthyroidism and ophthalmopathy. The investigators amplified TCR beta CDR3 regions from RNA transcripts. The TCR CDR3 first-round RT-PCR relied on the HTBI primer set. Each CDR3 protein is one row after TCRdb ran MiXCR on the multiplex PCR reads. The repertoire holds roughly 510,000 distinct CDR3 sequences, with around 20% as singletons. The sequencing input was blood. The receptors were gathered from a man aged 18 to 30 with Graves' hyperthyroidism.

This clonotype appeared a few times. This sequence joins TRBV6-1 and TRBJ1-5, with D unclear. V lost 1 base and J 3 bases, leaving 13 bases between the germline ends. This CDR3 contains 16 residues. Germline assignment: CDR1 MNHNS and CDR2 SASEGT. The CDR3 region has the DNA TGTGCCAGCAGTGAAGATGGCCGGCAGGACAATCAGCCCCAGCATTTT. Translated, it gives CASSEDGRQDNQPQHF.

V usage is TRBV27 and J usage is TRBJ1-5, with D possibly TRBD1 on 5 matching bases. The CDR3 sequence is 16 residues long. From germline, CDR1 is MNHEY and CDR2 SMNVEV (reference sequence). Trimming removed 5 bases at V and 5 bases at J, with 19 bases between. The CDR3 nucleotides read TGTGCCAGCAGTCGGCGGGGCTTAAGGGCTTATCAGCCCCAGCATTTT. This translates into CASSRRGLRAYQPQHF.

This rearrangement joins TRBV5-1 to TRBJ1-1; D not resolved. Per germline, CDR1 SGHRS and CDR2 YFSETQ. V lost 5 bases and J 1 base, leaving 9 bases between the germline ends. There are 13 residues in the CDR3. For the CDR3, the DNA is TGCGCCAGCAGTGAACAACCGAACACTGAAGCTTTCTTT. As protein: CASSEQPNTEAFF.

Worth noting for this clonotype: A much larger clone is a single base away; this may be a read error. This chain links TRBV12-5 with TRBJ2-7; unclear D gene. Trimming took off 10 bases at V and 3 bases at J, with 19 bases between the two ends. The germline V gene encodes CDR1 LGHNT and CDR2 FRNRAP. The CDR3 spans 14 residues. CDR3 amino acids: CANVPDGLFYEQYF. The DNA for the CDR3 is TGTGCTAATGTCCCGGACGGGTTGTTCTACGAGCAGTACTTC.

This chain connects TRBV20-1 to TRBJ1-5; D is unresolved. This CDR3 is built from 13 residues. V was pared by 2 bases and J by 0 bases, with 5 bases between. The germline CDR1 and CDR2 sequences are DFQATT and SNEGSKA (reference sequence). The CDR3 DNA reads as TGCAGTGCTAGACCCGATAGCAATCAGCCCCAGCATTTT. It yields the protein CSARPDSNQPQHF.

This clonotype was recorded many times. The CDR3 DNA is TGTGCCAGCAGCTTAGCACCCAGCGGGGCTTTCAGGATGCTCCGAGAGACCCAGTACTTC. This gives the protein CASSLAPSGAFRMLRETQYF. V and J are TRBV13 and TRBJ2-5, with 7 bases lining up with TRBD2. This CDR3 has 20 amino acids. The V segment lost 1 base and the J segment 4 bases; nucleotides outside the gene matches: 21. Per the germline V gene, CDR1 is PRHDT and CDR2 is FYEKMQ (reference sequence).

The table lists this clonotype with many counts. The J gene is TRBJ2-5, the V gene TRBV12-3 or TRBV12-4, with a weak D call TRBD1 (5 bases). Trimming left V 5 bases short and J 4 bases short, with 11 bases between. The CDR3 covers 13 residues. CDR3 protein: CASSDSSRETQYF. CDR3 nucleotide sequence: TGTGCCAGCAGTGACAGTTCCCGAGAGACCCAGTACTTC.

The sample holds many counts of this clonotype. This rearrangement joins TRBV6-2 or TRBV6-3 to TRBJ1-5; 7 nucleotides agree with TRBD1. V lost 5 bases and J lost 2; bases outside the gene matches: 6. The CDR3 runs 15 residues. CDR1 MNHEY and CDR2 SVGEGT come from the germline V gene. The CDR3 region has the DNA TGTGCCAGCAGTCCCAGGGGGAAGGGCAATCAGCCCCAGCATTTT. It yields the protein CASSPRGKGNQPQHF.

This clonotype is a singleton in its sample. The rearrangement links TRBV6-1 to TRBJ2-2; D is possibly TRBD2 (5 bases). The CDR3 length is 15 residues. Germline CDR1 reads MNHNS; CDR2 reads SASEGT. The V and J ends lost 8 bases and 0 bases respectively, with 13 bases between them. The CDR3 DNA is TGTGCCAGCCGAGAGGGCGGACCGAACACCGGGGAGCTGTTTTTT. Its protein is CASREGGPNTGELFF.

There are many counts of this clonotype. This chain uses TRBV6-1 with TRBJ2-2; TRBD1 aligns across 9 bases. V was pared by 5 bases and J by 6 bases, with 10 bases of the junction left unmatched. The CDR3 loop spans 16 amino acids. From germline, CDR1 is MNHNS and CDR2 SASEGT. This CDR3 reads CASSRVSGTGSGELFF. The CDR3 bases are TGTGCCAGCAGTCGCGTCTCCGGGACAGGGTCCGGGGAGCTGTTTTTT.

This clonotype was found many times. The chain recombines TRBV12-3 or TRBV12-4 with TRBJ2-2, with a weak D call TRBD2 (6 bases). Trimming cost V 2 bases and J 6 bases, with 19 bases left between them. The CDR3 contains 17 residues. The CDR3, as DNA: TGTGCCAGCAGTTTAACCCCGCGGGAAACAAGGGCCGGGGAGCTGTTTTTT. It translates to CASSLTPRETRAGELFF.

The chain has TRBV25-1 and TRBJ1-5; D remains ambiguous. The V and J ends lost 0 bases and 4 bases respectively, with 4 bases between them. Germline V gene sequence: CDR1 MGHDK, CDR2 SYGVNS. The CDR3 has 13 residues. The CDR3 loop is CASSEYDNQPQHF. CDR3 DNA: TGTGCCAGCAGTGAATATGATAATCAGCCCCAGCATTTT.

This chain connects TRBV5-1 to TRBJ1-5; 7 bases are a match to TRBD1. CDR1 is SGHRS, CDR2 YFSETQ, per germline. This CDR3 is 16 amino acids long. V lost 0 bases and J lost 0; bases outside the gene matches: 3. The CDR3 DNA sequence: TGCGCCAGCAGCTTGGACCCAGGGGGTAGCAATCAGCCCCAGCATTTT. It codes for CASSLDPGGSNQPQHF.

This clonotype was picked up many times. The CDR3: CASSYSTGARELFF. The CDR3 region has the DNA TGTGCCAGCAGTTACTCGACGGGGGCCCGGGAGCTGTTTTTT. The chain is built from TRBV6-5 and TRBJ2-2, with D perhaps assigned TRBD1 or TRBD2 (6 bases each). CDR1 and CDR2 from the germline V gene are MNHEY and SVGAGI. The CDR3 spans 14 residues. V was shortened by 0 bases and J by 9 bases, with 11 bases between the two germline ends.

As regards this clonotype: One end of the junction fails to match germline, which may point to a read error. The CDR3 here is CAISLRTDSYEQCF. As DNA, the CDR3 is TGCGCCATCAGCCTACGGACAGACTCCTACGAGCAGTGCTTC. The gene calls are TRBV5-1 and TRBJ2-7, with D tentatively TRBD1 (6 bases). This CDR3 has 14 amino acids. Per germline, CDR1 SGHRS and CDR2 YFSETQ.

As to this clonotype: A much more abundant neighbour one base away suggests this may be a read error. This chain uses TRBV20-1 with TRBJ2-7; TRBD1 is a possible D gene (5 bases). The V gene's germline CDR1 is DFQATT and CDR2 SNEGSKA (reference sequence). The CDR3 consists of 13 residues. CDR3 region: CNARYPGRYEQYF. The CDR3 region has the DNA TGCAATGCGCGATACCCAGGGCGGTACGAGCAGTACTTC.

This clonotype was recorded at least ten times. The chain recombines TRBV6-5 with TRBJ2-2, with D possibly TRBD2 on 6 matching bases. Between the trimmed V and J ends, which lost 2 bases and 4 bases, there was a span of 14 bases. Germline V gives CDR1 MNHEY, CDR2 SVGAGI. This CDR3 has 16 amino acids. CDR3 nucleotides: TGTGCCAGCAGTTACGAGCAAAGGGAGGTCACCGGGGAGCTGTTTTTT. Translated, it gives CASSYEQREVTGELFF.

This chain uses TRBV28 with TRBJ2-7, with 12 bases that match TRBD2. Germline trimming cut 5 bases from V and 3 bases from J; bases unmatched to any gene: 5. Germline values: CDR1 MDHEN, CDR2 SYDVKM. The CDR3 has 15 amino acids. The CDR3 nucleotides read TGTGCCAGCAGTCACCCTAGCGGGAGGGGCTACGAGCAGTACTTC. Translated, it gives CASSHPSGRGYEQYF.

This clonotype was observed a few times. The junction does not match germline at one end; this may be a read error. V usage is TRBV7-7 and J usage is TRBJ2-5, with no clear D. The CDR3 is 13 residues long. Germline loops: CDR1 SSHAT, CDR2 FNYEAQ (reference sequence). The CDR3 DNA is TGTGCTAGCAGCCAGGACGGTAGGAGGACCCAGTACTTC. Amino acid sequence: CASSQDGRRTQYF.

J is TRBJ1-1 and V is TRBV6-2 or TRBV6-3, with D perhaps matching TRBD1 (5 bases). Per germline, CDR1 MNHEY and CDR2 SVGEGT. Deletions cut 0 bases from V and 10 bases from J, with 21 bases between. CDR3 size: 16 residues. CDR3 sequence: CASSYSIEDDWGRAFF. The CDR3, as DNA: TGTGCCAGCAGTTACTCGATTGAGGACGATTGGGGCCGAGCTTTCTTT.

This clonotype was found many times. CDR3 DNA: TGTGCCAGCAGGACACGGGGTACCGGGGAGCTGTTTTTT. This encodes CASRTRGTGELFF. This chain connects TRBV2 to TRBJ2-2; D is perhaps TRBD2 (5 bases). V lost 6 bases, J lost 5 bases, and 10 bases lay in between. This CDR3 region has 13 residues. Germline V gene data show CDR1 as SNHLY and CDR2 as FYNNEI.

This clonotype was detected many times. V is TRBV20-1 and J is TRBJ2-7; the match to TRBD2 covers 7 bases. Germline lookup yields CDR1 DFQATT and CDR2 SNEGSKA (reference sequence). The junction had 8 bases not matched to a gene; V was cut back by 3 bases and J by 3 bases. The CDR3 spans 14 residues. Here the CDR3 DNA reads TGCAGTGCTAGGGGCGGGGGAGATTTCTACGAGCAGTACTTC. It encodes CSARGGGDFYEQYF.

This clonotype was seen repeatedly, ten times or more. One junction end does not reproduce the germline sequence, and a read error may be involved. This chain uses TRBV6-2 or TRBV6-3 with TRBJ2-7; D might be TRBD2 (6 bases). The CDR3 covers 13 residues. Germline loops: CDR1 MNHEY, CDR2 SVGEGT. The CDR3 DNA reads TGTGCCGGCAGTTATCGGACTATATACGAGCAGTACTTC. Its translation is CAGSYRTIYEQYF.

This rearrangement joins TRBV5-6 to TRBJ1-6; D gene unclear. Germline V gene data show CDR1 as SGHDT and CDR2 as YYEEEE. This CDR3 is built from 15 residues. The V gene lost 2 bases and the J gene lost 3 bases, with 9 bases spanning the gap. This chain's CDR3 is CASSFRQDYNSPLHF. The DNA for the CDR3 is TGTGCCAGCAGCTTTCGGCAGGACTATAATTCACCCCTCCACTTT. The variable domain in full, with the rest retrieved from reference TRBV5-6 and TRBJ1-6, is DAGVTQSPTHLIKTRGQQVTLRCSPKSGHDTVSWYQQALGQGPQFIFQYYEEEERQRGNFPDRFSGHQFPNYSSELNVNALLLGDSALYLCASSFRQDYNSPLHFGNGTRLTVT.

This clonotype was picked up many times. The chain employs TRBV15 and TRBJ2-7, with a weak D call TRBD2 (6 bases). The CDR3 spans 14 residues. Germline CDR1 is LNHNV and CDR2 is YYDKDF (reference sequence). Trimming shortened V by 5 bases and J by 2 bases, and 13 bases separated the two germline ends. The CDR3 region has the DNA TGTGCCACCAGCCTTGTGGGGAGGACCTACGAGCAGTACTTC. This codes for CATSLVGRTYEQYF.

At least ten counts were recorded for this clonotype. The V call is TRBV4-1, the J call TRBJ1-5; the D gene is possibly TRBD1 (6 bases). CDR1 MGHRA and CDR2 YSYEKL come from the germline V gene. The length of the CDR3 is 15 residues. V lost 2 bases and J lost 3, with 11 bases in between. CDR3 DNA: TGCGCCAGCAGCCAACCCACAGGGAACAATCAGCCCCAGCATTTT. This encodes CASSQPTGNNQPQHF.

The chain links TRBV20-1 to TRBJ2-5; D is ambiguous. Per germline, CDR1 DFQATT and CDR2 SNEGSKA (reference sequence). V dropped 0 bases and J dropped 0 bases, with 11 bases sitting between them. The CDR3 loop spans 15 amino acids. The CDR3 nucleotides read TGCAGTGCTAGAGATGCGATATTTAACCAAGAGACCCAGTACTTC. The encoded protein is CSARDAIFNQETQYF.

This clonotype has a handful of counts. This sequence joins TRBV18 and TRBJ2-7; 8 bases map to TRBD1. The CDR3 sequence is 14 residues long. Germline loops: CDR1 KGHSH, CDR2 LQKENI. The J segment lost 5 bases and the V segment lost 3 bases, leaving 6 bases of the junction unmatched. As DNA, the CDR3 is TGTGCCAGCTCACCGGACAGGGAAGTGGACGAGCAGTACTTC. Residues: CASSPDREVDEQYF.

The CDR3 here is CASSGSLTGSIDEQYF. The CDR3 DNA reads as TGTGCCAGCAGTGGATCCCTGACAGGGTCGATTGACGAGCAGTACTTC. The gene calls are TRBV28 and TRBJ2-7, with TRBD1 identical over 7 bases. Trimming took 5 bases from V and 5 from J; bases not matched to a gene: 15. The CDR3 covers 16 residues. Looked up from germline, CDR1 is MDHEN and CDR2 is SYDVKM.

This clonotype was observed at least ten times. The J gene is TRBJ2-7, the V gene TRBV6-1, with a weak D call TRBD2 (6 bases). The CDR3 loop spans 14 amino acids. Per the germline V gene, CDR1 is MNHNS and CDR2 is SASEGT. Trimming pared 2 bases from V and 3 bases from J, leaving 11 bases between. CDR3 loop: CASSEPGGDYEQYF. CDR3 bases: TGTGCCAGCAGTGAACCCGGCGGGGACTACGAGCAGTACTTC.

The table lists this clonotype with many counts. A much larger clone lies one base from this, so it may be a read error. The chain has TRBV2 and TRBJ2-2, with 8 bases that match TRBD2. The CDR3 is 14 residues long. Trimming took 4 bases from V and 6 from J; bases not matched to a gene: 4. The V gene's germline CDR1 is SNHLY and CDR2 FYNNEI. The CDR3, as DNA: TGTGCCAGCAGTGGCGTAGCGGGGTCCGGGGAGCTGTTTTTT. Amino acids: CASSGVAGSGELFF.